Below are 16 T cell receptor beta chains sequenced from a single sample in a study of CD8+ T cells in alopecia areata. In each case, RNA was isolated and then reverse transcribed into cDNA as the sequencing template. Profiling relied on immunoSEQ multiplex PCR, and the TCRdb table lists in-frame clones only, not all of them. Captured here are 200,000 to 300,000 clones, none seen once; the top ten comprise around 1.2%. Markers including CD4, CD8alpha, NKG2D and NKG2ACE guided sorting of pooled cutaneous lymph node cells. Sequenced input: CD4+ T cells sorted from a lymph node. The source is a C3H/HeJ mouse with alopecia areata. The strain's MHC haplotype is H2-k.

This clone was seen only a few times. Gene names and germline match the mouse. The missing CDR3 end, 4 residues past where the read stops, is filled in from the germline J gene. The chain combines TRBV13-3 with TRBJ1-1; D is possibly TRBD1 (6 bases). V was clipped by 5 bases and J by 4 bases, with 12 bases between them. The CDR3 is made up of 13 amino acids. Germline V CDR1 and CDR2: NNHDY, SYVADS. CDR3 bases read: TGTGCCAGCAGGGAGGGGGTGAGCACA. It translates to CASREGVST. The full CDR3 protein is CASREGVSTEVFF.

A remark on this clone: Genes and germline are mouse. The CDR3 goes on 4 residues after the read ends, and that part is filled in from the germline J gene. The V and J genes are TRBV31 and TRBJ2-1; TRBD2 aligns across 14 bases. The CDR3 consists of 18 residues. The V gene end was trimmed by 0 bases and the J gene end by 0 bases; junction bases not matched to a gene: 4. Germline V gene sequence: CDR1 GKSSPN, CDR2 SITVG. CDR3 protein: CAWSLPGLGGRNYAEQFF. The covered CDR3 bases are TGTGCCTGGAGTCTACCGGGACTGGGGGGGCGTAACTATGCT.

The table lists this clone with a few counts. The genes are named according to mouse. The read ends 4 residues early relative to the CDR3; the germline J gene fills the gap. The same CDR3 can be traced to other DNA sequences in this sample. The rearrangement uses TRBV1 and TRBJ2-7; perhaps TRBD2 as D (6 bases). Germline CDR1 is NSQYPW and CDR2 is LRSPGD (reference sequence). CDR3 length: 13 amino acids. V was trimmed by 3 bases and J by 2 bases, leaving 8 bases between them. The CDR3 DNA, read in part, is TGCACCTGCAGTGCCGGGGGGACCTAT. Protein product: CTCSAGGTY. The entire CDR3 sequence reads CTCSAGGTYEQYF.

Turning to this clone: Genes and germline come from the mouse. The DNA ends 4 residues before the CDR3 does, and the rest of the CDR3 is filled in from the germline J gene. The chain is built from TRBV31 and TRBJ2-5, with 11 bases matching TRBD2. The CDR3 is 15 amino acids. Germline V lookup: CDR1 GKSSPN, CDR2 SITVG. Trimming took 0 bases from V and 3 from J; bases not matched to a gene: 2. The sequenced part of the CDR3 DNA is TGTGCCTGGAGTCTAGGGGACTGGGGGCAAGAC. It is translated as CAWSLGDWGQD. The whole CDR3 protein reads CAWSLGDWGQDTQYF.

Points on this clone: Genes here carry mouse names. With the read ending 4 residues before the CDR3 end, the germline J gene is used to fill in that end. Other DNA sequences in this specimen translate into the identical CDR3. This chain links TRBV31 with TRBJ2-4; unclear D gene. Germline V gene data show CDR1 as GKSSPN and CDR2 as SITVG. The CDR3 extends over 13 amino acids. Trimming shortened V by 0 bases and J by 0 bases, and 4 bases separated the two germline ends. CDR3 sequence: CAWSLGSQNTLYF. The CDR3 bases that were read are TGTGCCTGGAGTCTAGGGAGTCAAAAC.

Of note for this clone: The gene names here belong to mouse. Read coverage stops 4 residues before the CDR3 terminus; the germline J gene supplies the remainder. The chain has TRBV17 and TRBJ2-2; TRBD2 agrees at 10 bases. CDR1 and CDR2 from the germline V gene are MNHDT and YYDKIL. V lost 0 bases to trimming and J lost 4 bases; unmatched junction nucleotides: 5. The CDR3 runs to 17 residues. CDR3 in amino acids: CASSRDLGGRGTGQLYF. The DNA read from the CDR3 is TGTGCTAGCAGTAGAGATCTGGGGGGGCGCGGCACCGGG.

This clone was seen only a few times. The gene symbols are mouse symbols. Read data end 4 residues before the CDR3 end; the end is taken from the germline J gene. Other DNA variants within this sample encode the same CDR3. This sequence joins TRBV1 and TRBJ2-3; 7 bases are shared with TRBD1. Unmatched junction bases numbered 2, after V lost 1 base and J lost 1 base. The CDR3 contains 15 residues. Germline V CDR1 and CDR2: NSQYPW, LRSPGD (reference sequence). Here the CDR3 reads CTCSAGQGGAETLYF. The part of the CDR3 DNA that was read is TGCACCTGCAGTGCAGGACAGGGTGGTGCAGAA.

A remark on this clone: The gene names here belong to mouse. With the read ending 4 residues before the CDR3 end, the germline J gene is used to fill in that end. V and J are TRBV13-3 and TRBJ2-1; the D is unclear. Looked up from germline, CDR1 is NNHDY and CDR2 is SYVADS. The V gene lost 2 bases and the J gene lost 1 base, with 10 bases spanning the gap. The CDR3 is 15 residues long. CDR3 DNA, as far as it was read: TGTGCCAGCAGTGAAGTTGGGTTAAACTATGCT. It yields the protein CASSEVGLNYA. The whole CDR3 is CASSEVGLNYAEQFF.

This clone has only a few counts. The gene symbols are mouse symbols. The read stops 4 residues short of the end of the CDR3; the missing end is completed from the germline J gene. V usage is TRBV13-3 and J usage is TRBJ2-2, with 7 bases fitting TRBD1. The CDR3 has 13 amino acids. V shed 5 bases and J 4 bases; nucleotides not matched to a gene: 2. Per germline, CDR1 NNHDY and CDR2 SYVADS. The CDR3 is CASRNRGTGQLYF. The covered CDR3 bases are TGTGCCAGCAGAAACAGGGGCACCGGG.

About this clone: The gene names here belong to mouse. With the read ending 4 residues before the CDR3 end, the germline J gene is used to fill in that end. The chain is built from TRBV13-1 and TRBJ2-1; D is perhaps TRBD1 (6 bases). The CDR3 spans 17 residues. Germline CDR1 reads NSHNY; CDR2 reads SYGAGN. Between the trimmed V and J ends, which lost 3 bases and 1 base, there was a span of 17 bases. CDR3 sequence: CASSVTGTKMNYAEQFF. The CDR3 DNA, read in part, is TGTGCCAGCAGTGTCACCGGGACAAAAATGAACTATGCT.

This clone showed up just a few times. With a much larger clone just one base away, this may be a read error. The genes and germline here are from mouse. The CDR3 end falls 4 residues outside the read, so it is completed with the germline J gene. Other DNA sequences in this sample translate to the same CDR3. The chain combines TRBV19 with TRBJ2-2; 8 bases fit TRBD1. Germline V gene lookup returns CDR1 FNHDT and CDR2 SITEND (reference sequence). V was clipped by 4 bases and J by 0 bases; unmatched bases: 2. This CDR3 comprises 15 residues. The part of the CDR3 DNA that was read is TGTGCCAGCAGTCGACAGGGGACAAACACCGGG. Its translation is CASSRQGTNTG. The complete CDR3 sequence is CASSRQGTNTGQLYF.

This clone was detected a few times. Genes and germline come from the mouse. The read finishes 4 residues shy of the CDR3 end, and the germline J gene is used to complete it. The chain is built from TRBV1 and TRBJ2-5; maybe TRBD1 (5 bases). CDR3 length: 14 amino acids. The germline V and J ends were trimmed by 6 bases and 0 bases, with 10 bases remaining between them. CDR1 is NSQYPW and CDR2 is LRSPGD in the germline V gene (reference sequence). The CDR3 is CTCREQANQDTQYF. The DNA read from the CDR3 is TGCACCTGCAGAGAACAGGCGAACCAAGAC.

The sample holds many counts of this clone. Mouse gene names and germline throughout. The read ends 4 residues early relative to the CDR3; the germline J gene fills the gap. Other DNA sequences in this specimen translate into the identical CDR3. The gene calls are TRBV1 and TRBJ2-7; 7 nucleotides align to TRBD1. The germline CDR1 and CDR2 sequences are NSQYPW and LRSPGD (reference sequence). CDR3 length: 13 residues. CDR3 DNA, as far as it was read: TGCACCTGCAGTGCAGAACAGGGGTAT. This codes for CTCSAEQGY. The full CDR3 is CTCSAEQGYEQYF.

This clone has a handful of counts. All gene names here are mouse names. The missing CDR3 end, 4 residues past where the read stops, is filled in from the germline J gene. This chain joins TRBV13-1 and TRBJ2-5; 7 nucleotides match TRBD1. The CDR3 is 13 amino acids. The germline CDR1 and CDR2 sequences are NSHNY and SYGAGN. V lost 6 bases to trimming and J lost 3 bases; unmatched junction nucleotides: 4. CDR3 sequence reads: CASKGQPQDTQYF. CDR3 DNA, as far as it was read: TGTGCCAGCAAGGGACAGCCTCAAGAC.

This clone was recorded a few times. The gene names given are mouse names. The read terminates 4 residues before the CDR3 end, so the remaining end is supplied by the germline J gene. The chain links TRBV13-3 to TRBJ2-7; 11 bases align to TRBD1. This CDR3 region has 14 residues. In germline, CDR1 is NNHDY, CDR2 SYVADS. The CDR3: CASSEGGQGDEQYF. The CDR3 bases that were read are TGTGCCAGCAGTGAGGGGGGACAGGGGGAT.

The sample holds a few counts of this clone. Any gene name here is a mouse gene name. Other nucleotide sequences in the sample specify the same CDR3. CDR3 sequence: CASRLGNYAEQFF. CDR3 DNA, as far as it was read: TGTGCCAGCAGACTGGGTAACTATGCT. This chain links TRBV13-3 with TRBJ2-1, with TRBD2 as a possible D gene (6 bases). Read sequence stops 4 residues before the CDR3 end, and the germline J gene provides the missing end. The germline CDR1 and CDR2 sequences are NNHDY and SYVADS. The V gene lost 5 bases and the J gene lost 0 bases, with 6 bases spanning the gap. The CDR3 extends over 13 amino acids.